This entry lists 14 T cell receptor beta chains sequenced from one sample in a study of blood T cell repertoires in COVID-19. Profiled with immunoSEQ multiplex PCR; TCRdb holds only in-frame clones, not every one. The sample shows some 200,000 clones, around 83% of them seen only once. The sample comprised peripheral blood. All receptors derive from a woman aged 70-85 years with COVID-19, enrolled during active disease.

The CDR3 nucleotides are TGTGCCAGCAGCGTAGGGGGCCCCCGTGCGAACACCGGGGAGCTGTTTTTT. The encoded protein is CASSVGGPRANTGELFF. This rearrangement joins TRBV9 to TRBJ2-2, with D perhaps matching TRBD1 (5 bases). Germline assignment: CDR1 SGDLS and CDR2 YYNGEE. The CDR3 sequence is 17 residues long. V lost 0 bases, J lost 0 bases, and 12 bases lay in between. The full variable domain, with the rest looked up from reference TRBV9 and TRBJ2-2, is DSGVTQTPKHLITATGQRVTLRCSPRSGDLSVYWYQQSLDQGLQFLIQYYNGEERAKGNILERFSAQQFPDLHSELNLSSLELGDSALYFCASSVGGPRANTGELFFGEGSRLTVL.

The gene calls are TRBV6-1 and TRBJ1-1; 9 bases agree with TRBD1. J was trimmed by 10 bases and V by 2 bases; bases with no gene match: 8. Germline V gives CDR1 MNHNS, CDR2 SASEGT. The CDR3 consists of 14 residues. Here the CDR3 reads CASSEPGQGRGAFF. Written as DNA, the CDR3 is TGTGCCAGCAGTGAACCGGGACAGGGAAGAGGAGCTTTCTTT.

This chain connects TRBV30 to TRBJ1-2; 8 bases are shared with TRBD1. The CDR3 is 13 residues long. J lost 13 bases, V lost 0 bases, and 10 bases had no gene match. Germline values: CDR1 GTSNPN, CDR2 SVGIG (reference sequence). CDR3 coding DNA: TGTGCCTGGAGTGTACAAAGGACAGGGAAGGGCACCTTC. Translation gives CAWSVQRTGKGTF.

This clone was detected a few times. The chain couples TRBV18 to TRBJ2-7; perhaps TRBD2 as D (6 bases). Trimming took 1 base from V and 4 from J, leaving 17 bases between them. The CDR3 extends over 16 amino acids. CDR1 is KGHSH, CDR2 LQKENI, per germline. CDR3 bases: TGTGCCAGCTCACCACTGGAAAGGGCTGGGGGGTACGAGCAGTACTTC. Its translation: CASSPLERAGGYEQYF.

This clone was found once. CDR3 sequence reads: CASSRGGQETQYF. For the CDR3, the DNA is TGTGCCAGCTCGCGAGGGGGCCAAGAGACCCAGTACTTC. The J gene is TRBJ2-5, the V gene TRBV7-3; D perhaps matches TRBD1 (6 bases). The length of the CDR3 is 13 residues. V was clipped by 8 bases and J by 1 base, with 11 bases between them. Per germline, CDR1 SGHTA and CDR2 FQGTGA.

CDR3 bases: TGTGCCAGCAATCCAGCGTGGGGTGCTTTGCTGGGAGCGAACAATGAGCAGTTCTTC. Protein: CASNPAWGALLGANNEQFF. The V gene is TRBV5-8, the J gene TRBJ2-1; a weak D match, TRBD2 (5 bases). Germline V gene sequence: CDR1 SGHTS, CDR2 YDEGEE. Trimming removed 6 bases from V and 5 bases from J, with 30 bases in between. The CDR3 extends over 19 amino acids.

Only a few counts were recorded for this clone. This chain joins TRBV19 and TRBJ1-2; D gene uncertain. Trimming pared 2 bases from V and 6 bases from J, leaving 10 bases between. Germline assignment: CDR1 LNHDA and CDR2 SQIVND (reference sequence). This CDR3 has 13 residues. CDR3 DNA sequence: TGTGCCAGTAGTATAACCGGGATTGATGGCTACACCTTC. Amino acid sequence: CASSITGIDGYTF.

There are a few counts of this clone. The gene calls are TRBV27 and TRBJ2-3; D may be TRBD1 (5 bases). Trimming took off 5 bases at V and 4 bases at J, with 16 bases between the two ends. Looked up from germline, CDR1 is MNHEY and CDR2 is SMNVEV (reference sequence). The CDR3 runs to 15 residues. The CDR3 nucleotides read TGTGCCAGCAGTGCCGGGCAGGGATACCCAGATACGCAGTATTTT. Protein product: CASSAGQGYPDTQYF.

This chain uses TRBV9 with TRBJ2-5, with TRBD1 matching 7 bases. CDR1 and CDR2 (germline): SGDLS, YYNGEE. V lost 4 bases to trimming and J lost 4 bases; unmatched junction nucleotides: 10. CDR3 size: 15 residues. The CDR3 region is CASSPTGEPRETQYF. The DNA for the CDR3 is TGTGCCAGCAGCCCTACAGGGGAACCCCGAGAGACCCAGTACTTC.

This clone was found once. The CDR3 nucleotides read TGTGCCAGCAGCCCTCTGTCCAGAAACAATGAGCAGTTCTTC. Its protein product is CASSPLSRNNEQFF. This chain uses TRBV7-2 with TRBJ2-1; D call uncertain. The V and J ends lost 5 bases and 5 bases respectively, with 13 bases between them. In germline, CDR1 is SGHTA, CDR2 FQGNSA. The CDR3 loop spans 14 amino acids.

The chain carries TRBV18 and TRBJ1-1, with D possibly TRBD1 on 6 matching bases. The ends were cut back, 6 bases at V and 4 bases at J, with 15 bases in the middle. Germline lookup yields CDR1 KGHSH and CDR2 LQKENI. The CDR3 spans 14 residues. CDR3 sequence: CASSTGSEGTEAFF. In DNA, the CDR3 is TGTGCCAGCTCTACAGGGTCCGAGGGCACTGAAGCTTTCTTT.

The J gene is TRBJ2-5, the V gene TRBV7-8; 9 bases align to TRBD2. V lost 5 bases to trimming and J lost 5 bases; unmatched junction nucleotides: 12. From germline, CDR1 is SGHVS and CDR2 FQNEAQ. This CDR3 spans 16 amino acids. The CDR3 protein is CASSPGGGRAWETQYF. The CDR3 region has the DNA TGTGCCAGCAGCCCGGGGGGCGGGAGGGCCTGGGAGACCCAGTACTTC.

This clone is a singleton in its sample. The V gene is TRBV5-6, the J gene TRBJ2-5; D may be TRBD2 (6 bases). The CDR3 covers 13 residues. Germline assignment: CDR1 SGHDT and CDR2 YYEEEE. Trimming took 5 bases from V and 5 from J, leaving 13 bases between them. CDR3 bases: TGTGCCAGCAGTCGAAGCGGGTTTGAGACCCAGTACTTC. Amino acids: CASSRSGFETQYF.

This clone was counted between two and nine times. In the same sample, other DNA sequences code for this CDR3. This chain connects TRBV2 to TRBJ2-1; 8 bases align to TRBD1. Trimming at V came to 5 bases and at J to 7 bases, leaving 1 base not matched to a gene. Per germline, CDR1 SNHLY and CDR2 FYNNEI. The CDR3 is made up of 12 amino acids. CDR3: CASSTGGNEQFF. DNA of the CDR3: TGTGCCAGCAGTACAGGGGGGAATGAGCAGTTCTTC.